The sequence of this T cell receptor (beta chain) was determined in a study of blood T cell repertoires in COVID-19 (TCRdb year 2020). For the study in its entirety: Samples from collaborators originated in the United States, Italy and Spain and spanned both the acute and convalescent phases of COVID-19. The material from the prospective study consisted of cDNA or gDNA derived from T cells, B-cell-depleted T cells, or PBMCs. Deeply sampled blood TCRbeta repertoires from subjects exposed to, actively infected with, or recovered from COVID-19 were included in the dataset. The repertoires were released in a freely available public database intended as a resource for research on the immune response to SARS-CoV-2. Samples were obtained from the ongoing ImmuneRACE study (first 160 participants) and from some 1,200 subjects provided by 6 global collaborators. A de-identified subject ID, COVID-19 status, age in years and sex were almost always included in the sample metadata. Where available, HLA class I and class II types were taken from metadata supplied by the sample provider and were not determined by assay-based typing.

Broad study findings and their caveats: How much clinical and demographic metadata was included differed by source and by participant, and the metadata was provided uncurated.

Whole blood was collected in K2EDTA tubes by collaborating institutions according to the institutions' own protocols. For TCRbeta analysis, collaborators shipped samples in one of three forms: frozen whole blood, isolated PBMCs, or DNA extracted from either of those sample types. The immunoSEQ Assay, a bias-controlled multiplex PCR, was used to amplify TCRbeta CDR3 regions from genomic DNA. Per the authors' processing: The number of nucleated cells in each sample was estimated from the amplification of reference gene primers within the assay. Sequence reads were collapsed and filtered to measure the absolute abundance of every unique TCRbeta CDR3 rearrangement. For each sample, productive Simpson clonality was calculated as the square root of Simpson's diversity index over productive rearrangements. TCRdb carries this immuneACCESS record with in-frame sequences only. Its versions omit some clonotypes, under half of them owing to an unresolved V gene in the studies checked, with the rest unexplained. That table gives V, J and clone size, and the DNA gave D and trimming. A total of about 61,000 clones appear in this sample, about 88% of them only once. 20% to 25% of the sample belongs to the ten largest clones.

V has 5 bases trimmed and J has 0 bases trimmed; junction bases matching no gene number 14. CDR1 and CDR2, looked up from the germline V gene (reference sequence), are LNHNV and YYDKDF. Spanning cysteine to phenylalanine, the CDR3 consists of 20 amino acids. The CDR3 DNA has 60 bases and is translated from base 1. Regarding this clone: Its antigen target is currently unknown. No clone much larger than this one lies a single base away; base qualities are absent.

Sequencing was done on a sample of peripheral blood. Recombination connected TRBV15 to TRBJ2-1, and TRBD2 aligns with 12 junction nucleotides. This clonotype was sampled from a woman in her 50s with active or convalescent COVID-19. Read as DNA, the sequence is TGTGCCACCAGCGCACCAGGCCTGGGACTAGCGGGCAACTCCTACAATGAGCAGTTCTTC. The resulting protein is CATSAPGLGLAGNSYNEQFF. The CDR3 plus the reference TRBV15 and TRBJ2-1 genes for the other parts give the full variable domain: DAMVIQNPRYQVTQFGKPVTLSCSQTLNHNVMYWYQQKSSQAPKLLFHYYDKDFNNEADTPDNFQSRRPNTSFCFLDIRSPGLGDTAMYLCATSAPGLGLAGNSYNEQFFGPGTRLTVL.